This T cell receptor (beta chain) was retrieved from a study of T-cell reconstitution after alpha-beta-depleted transplantation in children. Unique molecular identifiers were used to barcode this TCRbeta library. One entry per CDR3 protein results from TCRdb running MiXCR on the PCR reads. The repertoire holds over 85,000 distinct CDR3 sequences, with about a tenth as singletons. V shed 6 bases and J 5 bases; nucleotides not matched to a gene: 10. The CDR3 covers 16 residues. The table lists this clonotype with many counts. This TCR was sampled from a human donor who donated a stem cell graft to a child with acute lymphoblastic leukemia. The source was PBMCs from the stem cell graft donor, collected from the stem cell graft. This chain connects TRBV12-3 or TRBV12-4 to TRBJ2-5; 12 nucleotides match TRBD2. Here the CDR3 DNA reads TGTGCCAGCAGCCAGACTAGCGGGAGTCATCGGGAGACCCAGTACTTC. Amino acids: CASSQTSGSHRETQYF.